The 9 T cell receptor beta chains listed next were all sequenced from one sample in a study of blood T cell repertoires in COVID-19. Some clones are missing from TCRdb's copy, which holds only in-frame ones; the method was immunoSEQ multiplex PCR. The sample records about 110,000 clones, over 65% being singletons. Sequenced: peripheral blood. These receptors all come from a woman between 35 and 50 years old with acute or convalescent COVID-19.

The gene calls are TRBV5-6 and TRBJ2-5, with D maybe TRBD2 (6 bases). The CDR3 loop spans 14 amino acids. The V gene's germline CDR1 is SGHDT and CDR2 YYEEEE. V was clipped by 1 base and J by 4 bases, with 11 bases between them. The DNA for the CDR3 is TGTGCCAGCAGCTTGAGGCGGGGTTCAGAGACCCAGTACTTC. It is translated as CASSLRRGSETQYF.

The chain uses TRBV5-1 and TRBJ1-1, with a possible D match to TRBD1 (5 bases). Germline lookup yields CDR1 SGHRS and CDR2 YFSETQ. This CDR3 comprises 15 residues. The V end was cut by 4 bases, the J end by 1 base, with 14 bases between. The CDR3, as DNA: TGCGCCAGCAGCATAAGCAGGGAAAGGAACACTGAAGCTTTCTTT. This sequence encodes CASSISRERNTEAFF.

The chain links TRBV11-2 to TRBJ2-7; 7 bases match TRBD2. CDR3 length: 16 residues. Looked up from germline, CDR1 is SGHAT and CDR2 is FQNNGV. Unmatched junction bases numbered 13, after V lost 1 base and J lost 7 bases. The CDR3 nucleotides are TGTGCCAGCAGCTTAGTCGGGACTACCCGTGCGAGGGAGCAGTACTTC. This encodes CASSLVGTTRAREQYF.

The chain recombines TRBV5-1 with TRBJ1-1; 8 nucleotides line up with TRBD1. The CDR3 contains 17 residues. Per the germline V gene, CDR1 is SGHRS and CDR2 is YFSETQ. V was pared by 1 base and J by 3 bases, with 11 bases of the junction left unmatched. The CDR3 region is CASSLRTAGQDYTEAFF. The CDR3 nucleotides read TGCGCCAGCAGCTTGCGGACGGCGGGACAGGATTACACTGAAGCTTTCTTT.

The J gene is TRBJ1-2, the V gene TRBV6-6; D may be TRBD1 (6 bases). Germline values: CDR1 MNHNY, CDR2 SVGAGI (reference sequence). The CDR3 is 13 amino acids. Deletions cut 6 bases from V and 8 bases from J, with 16 bases between. In nucleotides, the CDR3 is TGTGCCAGCAGCATCGACAGGCCCGCCGGCTACACCTTC. Amino acids: CASSIDRPAGYTF.

The V and J genes are TRBV7-9 and TRBJ1-2, with TRBD1 matching over 7 bases. V shed 2 bases and J 0 bases; nucleotides not matched to a gene: 9. CDR1 is SEHNR, CDR2 FQNEAQ, per germline (reference sequence). The CDR3 loop spans 17 amino acids. The DNA of the CDR3 is TGTGCCAGCAGCTTAACCTCCCGACAGGGCTCTAACTATGGCTACACCTTC. Protein: CASSLTSRQGSNYGYTF.

The rearrangement uses TRBV27 and TRBJ2-5; tentatively, D is TRBD1 (5 bases). V lost 8 bases and J lost 0, with 10 bases in between. Germline loops: CDR1 MNHEY, CDR2 SMNVEV (reference sequence). The CDR3 sequence is 13 residues long. The CDR3 DNA reads as TGTGCCAGCGGCTACAGGAACCAAGAGACCCAGTACTTC. Translation gives CASGYRNQETQYF.

The chain recombines TRBV9 with TRBJ1-2; TRBD1 is a possible D gene (5 bases). V was cut by 0 bases and J by 4 bases, with 10 bases left in between. There are 14 residues in the CDR3. Germline-derived CDR1 and CDR2 are SGDLS and YYNGEE. The CDR3 DNA reads as TGTGCCAGCAGCGTAGTGCCGGGGGGCTATGGCTACACCTTC. It is translated as CASSVVPGGYGYTF.

The gene calls are TRBV5-4 and TRBJ2-7; 8 bases line up with TRBD2. The CDR3 spans 13 residues. The junction had 7 bases not matched to a gene; V was cut back by 6 bases and J by 5 bases. Germline V lookup: CDR1 SGHNT, CDR2 YYREEE (reference sequence). CDR3 nucleotides: TGTGCCAGCACCCGGGGGGGGAGAAACGAGCAGTACTTC. Translating it yields CASTRGGRNEQYF.